The rows below give T cell receptor beta chains drawn from one sample of a study of vaccination effects on CD4 cells after COVID-19. For these TCRs, the target antigens are not known. The table came from immunoSEQ multiplex PCR; TCRdb's copy has only in-frame clones and leaves some out. This table holds tens of thousands of clones, less than 85% found once. Sequenced material: CD4+ T cells from PBMCs cultured without peptide, taken after COVID-19 vaccination. These receptors were obtained from a human donor who had a prior SARS-CoV-2 infection. CDR3s include the opening cysteine and the closing phenylalanine or tryptophan. The size entry is marked missing in some rows and otherwise reads once, few, many or a size class.

v_gene	abundance	j_gene	len	CDR3aa
TRBV7-2	few	TRBJ2-7	12	CASARRGHEQYF
TRBV5-1	-	TRBJ1-4	14	CASSTDRGREKLFF
TRBV6-2/TRBV6-3	-	TRBJ2-1	15	CASSLLAGGYNEQFF
TRBV7-6	-	TRBJ2-3	16	CASSLGGVTSTDTQYF
TRBV5-1	-	TRBJ2-3	20	CASSLDGFTSGRTTTDTQYF
TRBV27	-	TRBJ2-3	17	CASSHPGLATSTDTQYF
TRBV4-1	-	TRBJ2-7	15	CASSRPGQGSYEQYF
TRBV6-2/TRBV6-3	-	TRBJ2-7	13	CASSGSGGIKQYF
TRBV2	-	TRBJ1-2	14	CASSPMTGAYGYTF
TRBV11-2	-	TRBJ2-6	18	CASTRSGTGASGANVLTF
TRBV7-7	-	TRBJ2-3	15	CASSRSQGGADTQYF
TRBV18	few	TRBJ1-2	14	CASSQTGVEAGYTF
TRBV2	-	TRBJ1-2	13	CASSPDRGSGYTF
TRBV12-3/TRBV12-4	-	TRBJ2-7	13	CASSLAHGYEQYF
TRBV7-2	-	TRBJ2-7	17	CASSPSLTGSQTYEQYF
TRBV4-3	once	TRBJ2-1	13	CASSQYRGGGQFF
TRBV11-1	few	TRBJ2-5	15	CASSSIGILQETQYF
TRBV5-1	-	TRBJ1-2	11	CASGDRGGYTF
TRBV18	-	TRBJ1-4	15	CASSPGQLGGEKLFF